Included here is one TCR beta chain sequence, with context. Trimming stripped 0 bases from V and 4 bases from J, with 16 bases between. Germline values: CDR1 WNHNN, CDR2 SYGVQD (reference sequence). The CDR3 sequence is 18 residues long. In nominal health when sampled, donors likely had unrecorded immune exposures nonetheless. Use of 60 Vbeta and 13 Jbeta primers characterized the PCR. Generated by immunoSEQ multiplex PCR, the TCRdb table keeps only in-frame clones and is missing some. The data contain 150,000 to 180,000 clones, 65% to 85% of them singletons. This sample was included in a study of cytomegalovirus exposure and HLA in healthy donors.

The sequenced material came from PBMCs. This chain uses TRBV10-1 with TRBJ2-6; D might be TRBD1 (6 bases). The TCR sequence derives from a young man in good health and CMV-seronegative. CDR3 loop: CASSESKGDPGGANVLTF. DNA of the CDR3: TGCGCCAGCAGTGAGTCGAAGGGGGACCCGGGAGGGGCCAACGTCCTGACTTTC.